The sequence of this TCR beta chain was determined in a study of T cells in Graves' hyperthyroidism and ophthalmopathy. Deletions cut 2 bases from V and 1 base from J, with 8 bases between. Germline lookup yields CDR1 GTSNPN and CDR2 SVGIG (reference sequence). The CDR3 runs 13 residues. This clonotype was counted ten times or more. RNA transcripts yielded amplified TCR beta CDR3 regions. RT-PCR in the first round (using the HTBI primer set) targeted the TCR CDR3. TCRdb re-called the multiplex PCR reads with MiXCR, one entry per CDR3 protein. The sample consists of 650,000 to 700,000 distinct CDR3 sequences, roughly a sixth of them appearing once.

This rearrangement joins TRBV30 to TRBJ1-1; D possibly corresponds to TRBD1 (5 bases). The sample was blood. This receptor was obtained from a man aged 45 to 65 with Graves' hyperthyroidism. This chain's CDR3 is CAWSFQGNTEAFF. The CDR3 DNA reads as TGTGCCTGGAGTTTTCAGGGGAACACTGAAGCTTTCTTT.